This T cell receptor (beta chain) emerged from a study of shared T cell receptors in the human thymus (TCRdb year 2021). With regard to the full study: The study examined how self-reactive, shared T-cell receptor alpha chains are generated in the human thymus.

Library preparation employed the immunoSEQ multiplex PCR assay. In TCRdb, the immuneACCESS table is reduced to in-frame sequences with V and J assigned. These tables do not hold every clone; where another copy was compared, an unresolved V gene accounts for under half, and the others remain unexplained. The sample has around 730,000 clones on record, 75% to 90% of them singletons. The leading ten clones occupy over 0.008% of the sample. To note about this clone: The clone's antigen remains unknown. It has no much larger one-base neighbor in the sample; base qualities were not kept.

V loses 5 bases, J loses 5 bases, and the germline ends lie 13 bases apart. The CDR3 runs 12 residues from the cysteine to the phenylalanine. The DNA shown is the 36-base CDR3, in frame from base 1. CDR1 and CDR2 are read off the germline V gene as SQVTM and ANQGSEA. These data were also filed under a second study, of human thymus T cells. As noted in the second study: The donors were immunologically healthy infants in Finland who had open corrective cardiac surgery for congenital heart defects. The thymus tissue came from surgical resects taken out during corrective cardiac surgery. Both the thymic and the peripheral blood repertoires appeared to show biased V and J gene segment usage. The related research found that thymic TCR repertoires overlapped highly between unrelated individuals. The study used roughly 8 infant thymus samples plus four related peripheral blood samples to characterize TCR alpha and beta repertoires. The infant donors were about 6 to 244 days old, and the cohort included six or seven males and a couple of females. Thymocytes were mechanically released from the tissue and were stored as pellets of roughly 9.5-30 million cells at -70 degrees C. Genomic DNA was extracted from frozen cell pellets with a QIAsymphony instrument. The immunoSEQ multiplex PCR assay was used to amplify the TCRB and TCRAD loci from a standardized quantity of quality-controlled genomic DNA. The amplicons spanned the V(D)J region and were long enough to cover the CDR3 and allow V and J genes to be identified. The commercial immunoSEQ service was used to sequence amplicons on an Illumina platform. Primer bias and sequencing errors were corrected as previously described, and TCRAD and TCRB definitions were based on the IMGT database. The repertoires were analysed using immunoSEQ Analyzer 3.0 and VDJTools for basic statistics, V/J segment usage, diversity estimates, rarefaction and pairwise overlap. Diversity was estimated with Chao1, ChaoE, Efron-Thisted, Shannon and inverse Simpson indices, and also on datasets down-sampled to the smallest sample. Repertoire overlap was assessed by strict matching of CDR3 nucleotide sequence, V gene and J gene, and clustering was done by Jaccard-based multidimensional scaling. On average, thymus samples gave roughly 800,000 unique TCRB clonotypes, whereas blood samples gave approximately 84,000.

The sample taken for sequencing was thymocytes. The chain employs TRBV29-1 and TRBJ2-7; the D gene identity is not certain. The sequence came from a girl under three years old with a congenital heart defect. Donor details come from another sample of the same person, matched by shared clones. The DNA reads as follows: TGCAGCGTTTCCGACCCCCGGGACGAGCAGTACTTC. This gives the protein CSVSDPRDEQYF.